The 20 T cell receptor beta chains below come from one sample, sequenced in a study of post-analysis software for immune sequencing data. Included in the TCR beta cDNA libraries were unique molecular identifiers. TCRdb independently ran MiXCR on the PCR reads; one entry per CDR3 protein. The data hold about 400,000 distinct CDR3 sequences, with around a third observed a single time. General study points: Patients used several TRBV segments, including TRBV5-6, TRBV5-1 and TRBV20-1, more often than controls.

These receptors are not linked to any known antigen. The sequencing input was blood. These receptors all come from a girl aged 5 to 17 with multiple sclerosis.

Only a few counts were recorded for this clonotype. The V and J genes are TRBV29-1 and TRBJ1-2; D not resolved. Between the trimmed V and J ends, which lost 4 bases and 4 bases, there was a span of 16 bases. The CDR3 loop spans 14 amino acids. The germline gives CDR1 SQVTM, CDR2 ANQGSEA. CDR3 region: CSVGEEPVGYGYTF. DNA of the CDR3: TGCAGCGTTGGGGAGGAACCAGTCGGCTATGGCTACACCTTC.

The chain links TRBV7-3 to TRBJ2-5; D might be TRBD2 (6 bases). V was pared by 1 base and J by 5 bases, with 8 bases between. Germline loops: CDR1 SGHTA, CDR2 FQGTGA. CDR3 size: 13 residues. For the CDR3, the DNA is TGTGCCAGCAGCTTAAGCCTAGCGGAGACCCAGTACTTC. It translates to CASSLSLAETQYF.

This clonotype was seen a few times. V usage is TRBV20-1 and J usage is TRBJ1-5; 11 positions match TRBD1. Germline trimming cut 5 bases from V and 7 bases from J; bases unmatched to any gene: 13. Germline loops: CDR1 DFQATT, CDR2 SNEGSKA (reference sequence). This CDR3 spans 16 amino acids. CDR3 region: CSAGAMGQGVRQPQHF. The CDR3 bases are TGCAGTGCTGGAGCAATGGGACAGGGGGTGAGACAGCCCCAGCATTTT.

The chain joins TRBV5-1 to TRBJ2-4, with D unresolved. The end of the DNA fits TRBJ2-7 better, so the J call may be wrong. The CDR3 contains 13 residues. Germline V lookup: CDR1 SGHRS, CDR2 YFSETQ. The CDR3 protein is CASSFPDPYEQYF. Here the CDR3 DNA reads TGCGCCAGCAGCTTCCCCGACCCCTACGAGCAGTACTTC.

A few counts support this clonotype. This chain connects TRBV24-1 to TRBJ2-1; 9 bases fit TRBD1. V dropped 0 bases and J dropped 8; count of bases not matched to a gene: 7. The germline V gene encodes CDR1 KGHDR and CDR2 SFDVKD. The CDR3 extends over 16 amino acids. The CDR3 loop is CATSDLRGQGKDEQFF. In DNA, the CDR3 is TGTGCCACCAGTGATTTGCGAGGACAGGGGAAAGATGAGCAGTTCTTC.

This clonotype was recorded a few times. V usage is TRBV4-3 and J usage is TRBJ1-2; possible D gene TRBD1, 6 bases. This CDR3 is built from 13 residues. The germline V gene encodes CDR1 LGHNA and CDR2 YSLEER. The V gene lost 2 bases and the J gene lost 8 bases, with 12 bases spanning the gap. This CDR3 reads CASSQPGVGGYTF. CDR3 DNA sequence: TGCGCCAGCAGCCAACCAGGGGTCGGAGGCTACACCTTC.

This chain uses TRBV20-1 with TRBJ1-5, with TRBD1 matching over 9 bases. V trimming: 6 bases; J trimming: 5 bases; junction bases outside the gene matches: 8. CDR3 length: 14 amino acids. Germline values: CDR1 DFQATT, CDR2 SNEGSKA (reference sequence). The CDR3, as DNA: TGCAGTGCCCTACGGGACAGGGACCATCAGCCCCAGCATTTT. Translation: CSALRDRDHQPQHF.

This chain connects TRBV5-1 to TRBJ2-3, with TRBD2 matching over 7 bases. The CDR3 loop spans 14 amino acids. Germline loops: CDR1 SGHRS, CDR2 YFSETQ. J gave up 2 bases and V 9 bases, and 9 bases lay outside the gene matches. The DNA of the CDR3 is TGCGCCACCGCCAGCGGGACCTCCACAGATACGCAGTATTTT. This encodes CATASGTSTDTQYF.

This clonotype was counted between two and nine times. The chain is built from TRBV7-8 and TRBJ2-5; D not resolved. This CDR3 region has 14 residues. Germline V CDR1 and CDR2: SGHVS, FQNEAQ. Trimming pared 4 bases from V and 5 bases from J, leaving 14 bases between. CDR3 amino acids: CASSSGSLRETQYF. The CDR3 nucleotides read TGTGCCAGCAGCTCGGGTTCTCTCCGGGAGACCCAGTACTTC.

V is TRBV12-5 and J is TRBJ2-7, with a weak D call TRBD2 (6 bases). V was shortened by 0 bases and J by 7 bases, with 7 bases between the two germline ends. The CDR3 spans 12 residues. CDR1 is LGHNT, CDR2 FRNRAP, per germline. DNA for the CDR3: TGTGCTAGTGGTTTGGTACGGGGGGAGCAGTACTTC. It specifies CASGLVRGEQYF. Full variable domain (outside the CDR3, taken from reference TRBV12-5 and TRBJ2-7): DARVTQTPRHKVTEMGQEVTMRCQPILGHNTVFWYRQTMMQGLELLAYFRNRAPLDDSGMPKDRFSAEMPDATLATLKIQPSEPRDSAVYFCASGLVRGEQYFGPGTRLTVT.

This clonotype was observed a few times. This chain's CDR3 is CASSLQGGGDYGYTF. CDR3 in DNA: TGTGCCAGCAGCCTCCAAGGAGGAGGGGATTATGGCTACACCTTC. This chain joins TRBV7-2 and TRBJ1-2; D may be TRBD1 (5 bases). Germline CDR1 and CDR2: SGHTA and FQGNSA. CDR3 length: 15 amino acids. V was clipped by 5 bases and J by 5 bases, with 18 bases between them.

The chain is built from TRBV7-2 and TRBJ2-5, with 14 bases fitting TRBD2. V was clipped by 5 bases and J by 2 bases; unmatched bases: 4. Per the germline V gene, CDR1 is SGHTA and CDR2 is FQGNSA. The CDR3 is 16 amino acids. CDR3 nucleotide sequence: TGTGCCAGCAGCAAAGGGACTAGCGGGGGACAAGAGACCCAGTACTTC. Its translation is CASSKGTSGGQETQYF.

This clonotype was counted between two and nine times. This chain joins TRBV6-2 or TRBV6-3 and TRBJ2-3; TRBD2 might be the D (5 bases). CDR3 size: 14 residues. V lost 6 bases, J lost 3 bases, and 13 bases lay in between. Germline values: CDR1 MNHEY, CDR2 SVGEGT. This CDR3 is CASSPPSGTDTQYF. The CDR3 nucleotides are TGTGCCAGCAGCCCCCCCTCGGGGACAGATACGCAGTATTTT.

The chain couples TRBV19 to TRBJ1-2; D is unresolved. The CDR3 has 15 residues. Germline CDR1 LNHDA, CDR2 SQIVND (reference sequence). Trimming shortened V by 3 bases and J by 0 bases, and 11 bases separated the two germline ends. CDR3 sequence reads: CASSMPRLANYGYTF. The CDR3 nucleotides read TGTGCCAGTAGTATGCCGCGGTTAGCTAACTATGGCTACACCTTC. The full variable domain, rest sourced from reference TRBV19 and TRBJ1-2, is DGGITQSPKYLFRKEGQNVTLSCEQNLNHDAMYWYRQDPGQGLRLIYYSQIVNDFQKGDIAEGYSVSREKKESFPLTVTSAQKNPTAFYLCASSMPRLANYGYTFGSGTRLTVV.

This rearrangement joins TRBV24-1 to TRBJ1-2; 7 bases align to TRBD1. CDR1 and CDR2 from the germline V gene are KGHDR and SFDVKD. J gave up 5 bases and V 5 bases, and 10 bases lay outside the gene matches. The CDR3 has 15 residues. The CDR3 sequence: CATSGPRQGGYGYTF. Here the CDR3 DNA reads TGTGCCACCAGTGGCCCCAGACAGGGAGGGTATGGCTACACCTTC.

The chain carries TRBV10-1 and TRBJ1-1; 8 nucleotides match TRBD1. The CDR3 totals 13 residues. Germline assignment: CDR1 WNHNN and CDR2 SYGVQD (reference sequence). With 3 bases clipped from V and 4 bases from J, the junction kept 1 base outside the gene matches. CDR3 nucleotides: TGCGCCAGCAGTGACGACAGGGGCACTGAAGCTTTCTTT. Its translation: CASSDDRGTEAFF.

The chain joins TRBV20-1 to TRBJ1-2, with D unclear. Germline V gene data show CDR1 as DFQATT and CDR2 as SNEGSKA (reference sequence). V was trimmed by 5 bases and J by 0 bases, leaving 10 bases between them. The CDR3 runs to 13 residues. This chain's CDR3 is CSAYPHANYGYTF. For the CDR3, the DNA is TGCAGTGCTTACCCCCACGCTAACTATGGCTACACCTTC.

This clonotype was observed a few times. The rearrangement links TRBV6-2 or TRBV6-3 to TRBJ1-5; unclear D gene. The ends were cut back, 5 bases at V and 0 bases at J, with 11 bases in the middle. The CDR3 spans 15 residues. Germline CDR1 is MNHEY and CDR2 is SVGEGT. The CDR3 DNA follows: TGTGCCAGCAGTCCAGTGGGTAATAGCAATCAGCCCCAGCATTTT. Translation: CASSPVGNSNQPQHF.

The chain has TRBV27 and TRBJ2-4; no firm D call. This CDR3 comprises 15 residues. CDR1 is MNHEY and CDR2 is SMNVEV in the germline V gene (reference sequence). Trimming shortened V by 2 bases and J by 2 bases, and 10 bases separated the two germline ends. The CDR3 loop is CASSLVGQTKNIQYF. Here the CDR3 DNA reads TGTGCCAGCAGTTTAGTTGGGCAAACCAAAAACATTCAGTACTTC.

This rearrangement joins TRBV7-2 to TRBJ2-1, with D hard to call. The V gene lost 4 bases and the J gene lost 4 bases, with 5 bases spanning the gap. Germline-derived CDR1 and CDR2 are SGHTA and FQGNSA. The CDR3 has 12 amino acids. The CDR3 sequence is CASSSNYNEQFF. In nucleotides, the CDR3 is TGTGCCAGCAGCTCAAATTACAATGAGCAGTTCTTC.